These 29 T cell receptor beta chains were sequenced from one sample in a study of T cell repertoires in cytomegalovirus infection. TCRdb ran MiXCR on the reads and lists one entry per CDR3 protein. The table has some 500,000 distinct CDR3 sequences, 30% to 40% seen once; the top ten hold 17%. These receptors are not linked to any known antigen. Sequenced here: cultured PBMCs, sampled from culture after CMV antigen stimulation. The origin of the receptors is a human donor in good health (CMV status not recorded). Some clones in this sample may be carry-over from other donors' samples.

This chain links TRBV5-4 with TRBJ2-7; D not certain. The germline V gene encodes CDR1 SGHNT and CDR2 YYREEE (reference sequence). V lost 2 bases to trimming and J lost 0 bases, with 9 bases between them. The length of the CDR3 is 14 residues. The DNA of the CDR3 is TGTGCCAGCAGCTTTTCCCCGAGCTCCTACGAGCAGTACTTC. Protein sequence: CASSFSPSSYEQYF.

The V gene is TRBV7-8, the J gene TRBJ1-1; a possible D gene is TRBD1 (6 bases). Trimming left V 5 bases short and J 4 bases short, with 14 bases between. The CDR3 runs to 14 residues. Germline V gene data show CDR1 as SGHVS and CDR2 as FQNEAQ. CDR3 nucleotide sequence: TGTGCCAGCAGCCTCCCTCGAGGGGGCACTGAAGCTTTCTTT. It specifies CASSLPRGGTEAFF.

The chain has TRBV5-4 and TRBJ2-7; TRBD2 might be the D (6 bases). The germline V and J ends were trimmed by 1 base and 5 bases, with 16 bases remaining between them. Germline loops: CDR1 SGHNT, CDR2 YYREEE (reference sequence). The CDR3 totals 15 residues. In DNA, the CDR3 is TGTGCCAGCAGCTTGTTAAAGGCCCGGGGGAACGAGCAGTACTTC. Translating it yields CASSLLKARGNEQYF.

This clonotype was recorded a few times. V and J are TRBV7-7 and TRBJ2-1, with D possibly matching TRBD2 (6 bases). The germline V gene has CDR1 SSHAT and CDR2 FNYEAQ (reference sequence). V shed 5 bases and J shed 0 bases, with 23 bases lying between them. The CDR3 covers 19 residues. CDR3 nucleotide sequence: TGTGCCAGCAGCCGCCAGGCCAGGGACTCTCCCCTCTCCTACAATGAGCAGTTCTTC. Its protein product is CASSRQARDSPLSYNEQFF.

The chain joins TRBV12-3 or TRBV12-4 to TRBJ2-3; 7 bases line up with TRBD1. The CDR3 contains 17 residues. Trimming took 5 bases from V and 0 from J; bases not matched to a gene: 11. CDR3 sequence (DNA): TGTGCCAGCAGTCTTGGGACAGCTTCTTCTAGCACAGATACGCAGTATTTT. Its translation: CASSLGTASSSTDTQYF.

The CDR3 DNA sequence: TGTGCCACCAGCAGAGAAGGGGGGGGGACTGAAGCTTTCTTT. Its translation: CATSREGGGTEAFF. The chain links TRBV15 to TRBJ1-1, with D possibly TRBD1 on 6 matching bases. CDR3 length: 14 residues. Germline V gene sequence: CDR1 LNHNV, CDR2 YYDKDF (reference sequence). V was pared by 0 bases and J by 5 bases, with 10 bases between.

The J gene is TRBJ1-1, the V gene TRBV12-3 or TRBV12-4; D unresolved. The CDR3 is 13 residues long. The V and J ends lost 6 bases and 7 bases respectively, with 15 bases between them. CDR3 sequence: CASSPTMRDEAFF. For the CDR3, the DNA is TGTGCCAGCAGCCCGACCATGAGGGATGAAGCTTTCTTT.

This clonotype was recorded a few times. The chain couples TRBV7-2 to TRBJ2-5, with 9 bases that match TRBD2. Trimming took 5 bases from V and 3 from J; bases not matched to a gene: 7. The CDR3 extends over 15 amino acids. Germline CDR1 and CDR2: SGHTA and FQGNSA. CDR3 loop: CASSPPGLAKETQYF. The CDR3 nucleotides are TGTGCCAGCAGCCCACCGGGACTAGCTAAAGAGACCCAGTACTTC.

This clonotype was seen a handful of times. The V call is TRBV7-6, the J call TRBJ1-3, with a weak D call TRBD1 (6 bases). Germline V gene data show CDR1 as SGHVS and CDR2 as FNYEAQ. Trimming shortened V by 4 bases and J by 6 bases, and 10 bases separated the two germline ends. The CDR3 runs to 13 residues. The CDR3 DNA is TGTGCCAGCAGCTCCCCAGGGGAAAACACCATATATTTT. Translation gives CASSSPGENTIYF.

The CDR3 nucleotides are TGTGCCAGCAGTTACGGTCCGGGGGCTTTGAGCCCCTACGAGCAGTACTTC. Protein: CASSYGPGALSPYEQYF. This chain uses TRBV6-2 or TRBV6-3 with TRBJ2-7, with D perhaps assigned TRBD1 or TRBD2 (6 bases each). Trimming took off 2 bases at V and 2 bases at J, with 19 bases between the two ends. The germline V gene encodes CDR1 MNHEY and CDR2 SVGEGT. This CDR3 contains 17 residues.

The rearrangement links TRBV6-2 or TRBV6-3 to TRBJ1-5, with a weak D call TRBD1 (5 bases). Trimming removed 7 bases from V and 2 bases from J, with 12 bases in between. The CDR3 contains 14 residues. The germline gives CDR1 MNHEY, CDR2 SVGEGT. The CDR3 sequence is CASTGTARNQPQHF. Here the CDR3 DNA reads TGTGCCAGCACCGGGACTGCACGCAATCAGCCCCAGCATTTT.

This clonotype was seen more than once but under ten times. This sequence joins TRBV4-3 and TRBJ1-5, with D unresolved. Per the germline V gene, CDR1 is LGHNA and CDR2 is YSLEER. Trimming pared 0 bases from V and 4 bases from J, leaving 10 bases between. There are 15 residues in the CDR3. Written as DNA, the CDR3 is TGCGCCAGCAGCCAAGAATTTCGAGAAAATCAGCCCCAGCATTTT. Amino acids: CASSQEFRENQPQHF.

This clonotype was recorded at least ten times. The V gene is TRBV7-8, the J gene TRBJ1-5; D may be TRBD1 (6 bases). The CDR3 length is 16 residues. The ends were cut back, 3 bases at V and 2 bases at J, with 14 bases in the middle. The germline V gene has CDR1 SGHVS and CDR2 FQNEAQ. The CDR3 region is CASSLFNRVGNQPQHF. CDR3 coding DNA: TGTGCCAGCAGCTTGTTTAACAGGGTTGGCAATCAGCCCCAGCATTTT. Based on the CDR3 plus reference TRBV7-8 and TRBJ1-5, the full variable domain is GAGVSQSPRYKVAKRGQDVALRCDPISGHVSLFWYQQALGQGPEFLTYFQNEAQLDKSGLPSDRFFAERPEGSVSTLKIQRTQQEDSAVYLCASSLFNRVGNQPQHFGDGTRLSIL.

V usage is TRBV7-2 and J usage is TRBJ1-1; D gene ambiguous. V was shortened by 2 bases and J by 6 bases, with 19 bases between the two germline ends. The CDR3 runs to 16 residues. Germline CDR1 is SGHTA and CDR2 is FQGNSA. The CDR3 is CASSLYDGWERAEAFF. CDR3 coding DNA: TGTGCCAGCAGCTTATATGATGGTTGGGAGAGGGCTGAAGCTTTCTTT.

The sample holds a few counts of this clonotype. The chain recombines TRBV5-1 with TRBJ2-2, with unresolved D. The CDR3 covers 13 residues. Germline V gene sequence: CDR1 SGHRS, CDR2 YFSETQ. Trimming removed 2 bases at V and 6 bases at J, with 8 bases between. The CDR3, as DNA: TGCGCCAGCAGCTTTGTAGGTTCCGGGGAGCTGTTTTTT. Its translation: CASSFVGSGELFF.

The V gene is TRBV5-4, the J gene TRBJ1-3, with D unclear. This CDR3 has 16 amino acids. V gave up 2 bases and J gave up 0 bases, with 12 bases separating them. Germline CDR1 SGHNT, CDR2 YYREEE (reference sequence). CDR3 sequence: CASSFSSPNSGNTIYF. Written as DNA, the CDR3 is TGTGCCAGCAGCTTTTCTTCCCCGAACTCTGGAAACACCATATATTTT.

The gene calls are TRBV19 and TRBJ2-2, with 7 positions matching TRBD2. V shed 4 bases, J shed 6 bases, and the junction held 11 bases outside the gene matches. The CDR3 loop spans 16 amino acids. Germline loops: CDR1 LNHDA, CDR2 SQIVND (reference sequence). CDR3 nucleotides: TGTGCCAGTAGTACCCTACCTAGCGGAGGGGCCGGGGAGCTGTTTTTT. Protein sequence: CASSTLPSGGAGELFF.

The chain links TRBV6-2 or TRBV6-3 to TRBJ2-7; the match to TRBD2 covers 15 bases. Per germline, CDR1 MNHEY and CDR2 SVGEGT. Trimming took 0 bases from V and 3 from J; bases not matched to a gene: 6. This CDR3 region has 18 residues. For the CDR3, the DNA is TGTGCCAGCAGTTACTCGGGGACTAGCGGGAGGCAGGGCTACGAGCAGTACTTC. It is translated as CASSYSGTSGRQGYEQYF.

The chain combines TRBV6-1 with TRBJ2-7, with D unclear. This CDR3 has 15 residues. CDR1 and CDR2 from the germline V gene are MNHNS and SASEGT. The ends were cut back, 2 bases at V and 0 bases at J, with 11 bases in the middle. Here the CDR3 DNA reads TGTGCCAGCAGTGAAACCAGCGAGAGCTCCTACGAGCAGTACGTC. It is translated as CASSETSESSYEQYV.

The chain couples TRBV12-3 or TRBV12-4 to TRBJ2-1; possible D gene TRBD2, 6 bases. The CDR3 is 14 amino acids. The V gene lost 5 bases and the J gene lost 6 bases, with 14 bases spanning the gap. CDR3 bases: TGTGCCAGCAGTCGGACACACGGGGGCAATGAGCAGTTCTTC. It encodes CASSRTHGGNEQFF.

The chain's CDR3 is CASSLDVPDTQYF. CDR3 nucleotides: TGTGCCAGTAGCCTCGACGTCCCAGATACGCAGTATTTT. The V gene is TRBV19, the J gene TRBJ2-3; D is ambiguous. This CDR3 contains 13 residues. Trimming removed 6 bases at V and 4 bases at J, with 11 bases between. Germline-derived CDR1 and CDR2 are LNHDA and SQIVND (reference sequence). Combining the CDR3 with reference TRBV19 and TRBJ2-3 gives the whole variable domain DGGITQSPKYLFRKEGQNVTLSCEQNLNHDAMYWYRQDPGQGLRLIYYSQIVNDFQKGDIAEGYSVSREKKESFPLTVTSAQKNPTAFYLCASSLDVPDTQYFGPGTRLTVL.

This rearrangement joins TRBV7-3 to TRBJ2-1, with a tentative D call TRBD2 (5 bases). This CDR3 is 16 amino acids long. The germline V and J ends were trimmed by 1 base and 0 bases, with 10 bases remaining between them. The V gene's germline CDR1 is SGHTA and CDR2 FQGTGA. The CDR3 DNA reads as TGTGCCAGCAGCTTAAGTCCGAGCGGCTCCTACAATGAGCAGTTCTTC. Protein sequence: CASSLSPSGSYNEQFF.

Many counts were recorded for this clonotype. The chain combines TRBV7-3 with TRBJ2-1, with 13 positions matching TRBD2. Germline trimming cut 3 bases from V and 7 bases from J; bases unmatched to any gene: 9. Germline V gene lookup returns CDR1 SGHTA and CDR2 FQGTGA. This CDR3 region has 17 residues. The CDR3 region has the DNA TGTGCCAGCAGCTTGGGACTAGCGGGAACGGTTGGGAATGAGCAGTTCTTC. This translates into CASSLGLAGTVGNEQFF. The full variable domain, completed using reference TRBV7-3 and TRBJ2-1, is GAGVSQTPSNKVTEKGKYVELRCDPISGHTALYWYRQSLGQGPEFLIYFQGTGAADDSGLPNDRFFAVRPEGSVSTLKIQRTERGDSAVYLCASSLGLAGTVGNEQFFGPGTRLTVL.

The genes are TRBV4-1 and TRBJ2-1; D perhaps matches TRBD2 (5 bases). Trimming shortened V by 0 bases and J by 5 bases, and 17 bases separated the two germline ends. This CDR3 region has 17 residues. Germline V gives CDR1 MGHRA, CDR2 YSYEKL. The CDR3 DNA reads as TGCGCCAGCAGCCAAGAATCGGGAAGGCCTGGCGACAATGAGCAGTTCTTC. Translated, it gives CASSQESGRPGDNEQFF.

This clonotype was counted many times. The gene calls are TRBV7-2 and TRBJ1-4; D call uncertain. Germline assignment: CDR1 SGHTA and CDR2 FQGNSA. This CDR3 is 15 amino acids long. Trimming removed 4 bases from V and 8 bases from J, with 17 bases in between. CDR3 sequence: CASSSRRGTVEKLFF. CDR3 sequence (DNA): TGTGCCAGCAGCTCGAGACGTGGAACGGTGGAAAAACTGTTTTTT.

This clonotype was observed a handful of times. V and J are TRBV6-1 and TRBJ2-1; 15 positions agree with TRBD2. The CDR3 has 19 residues. J was trimmed by 7 bases and V by 7 bases; bases with no gene match: 17. Germline lookup yields CDR1 MNHNS and CDR2 SASEGT. The CDR3 reads CASKSEVGLAGGVWNEQFF. The CDR3 DNA follows: TGTGCCAGCAAATCGGAAGTTGGACTAGCGGGAGGGGTCTGGAATGAGCAGTTCTTC.

This clonotype was counted at least ten times. The CDR3 sequence is CASSLGWSGNTIYF. The CDR3 DNA sequence: TGTGCCAGCAGCTTAGGGTGGTCTGGAAACACCATATATTTT. The rearrangement links TRBV7-2 to TRBJ1-3; D ambiguous. The CDR3 runs 14 residues. CDR1 is SGHTA and CDR2 is FQGNSA in the germline V gene. The V gene lost 1 base and the J gene lost 1 base, with 5 bases spanning the gap.

The rearrangement joins TRBV12-3 or TRBV12-4 to TRBJ1-1, with D unresolved. The CDR3 consists of 13 residues. V was pared by 5 bases and J by 6 bases, with 13 bases between. The CDR3 DNA sequence: TGTGCCAGCAGTCGGGAGTGGTGGGCTGAAGCTTTCTTT. Its translation is CASSREWWAEAFF.

The genes are TRBV10-3 and TRBJ2-3; 13 bases match TRBD2. V shed 6 bases and J 5 bases; nucleotides not matched to a gene: 8. The CDR3 loop spans 16 amino acids. Germline CDR1 reads ENHRY; CDR2 reads SYGVKD. This chain's CDR3 is CAIRWTSGSDIDTQYF. Written as DNA, the CDR3 is TGTGCCATCAGATGGACTAGCGGGAGTGATATAGATACGCAGTATTTT.